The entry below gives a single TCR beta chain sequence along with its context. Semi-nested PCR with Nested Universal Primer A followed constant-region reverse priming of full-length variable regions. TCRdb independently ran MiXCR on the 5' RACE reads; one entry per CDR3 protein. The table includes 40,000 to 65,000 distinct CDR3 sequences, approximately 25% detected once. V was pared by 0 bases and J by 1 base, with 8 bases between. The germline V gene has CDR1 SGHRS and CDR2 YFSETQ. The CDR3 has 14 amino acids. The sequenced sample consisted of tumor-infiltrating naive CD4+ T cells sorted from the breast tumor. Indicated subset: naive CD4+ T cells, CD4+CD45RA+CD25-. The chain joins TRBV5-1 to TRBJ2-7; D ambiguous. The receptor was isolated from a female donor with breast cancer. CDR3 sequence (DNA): TGCGCCAGCAGCTTGGTTCACCGATCCTACGAGCAGTACTTC. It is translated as CASSLVHRSYEQYF.